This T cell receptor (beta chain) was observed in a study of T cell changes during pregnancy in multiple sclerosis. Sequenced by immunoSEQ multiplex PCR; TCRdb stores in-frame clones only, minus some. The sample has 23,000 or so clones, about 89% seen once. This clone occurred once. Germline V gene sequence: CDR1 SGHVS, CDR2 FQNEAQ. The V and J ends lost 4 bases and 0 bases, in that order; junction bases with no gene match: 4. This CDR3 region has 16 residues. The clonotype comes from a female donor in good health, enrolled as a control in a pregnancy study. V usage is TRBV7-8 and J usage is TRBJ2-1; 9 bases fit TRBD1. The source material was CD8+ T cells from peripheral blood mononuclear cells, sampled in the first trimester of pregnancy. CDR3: CASSSGQGSSYNEQFF. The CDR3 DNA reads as TGTGCCAGCAGCTCCGGACAGGGGAGCTCCTACAATGAGCAGTTCTTC.